The clone carrying this TCR beta chain was seen many times. Its antigen is unidentified. Study-level results: The larger-cohort validation was restricted to a single TCR beta V-J rearrangement rather than whole repertoires. Tumor memory CD4+ T cell TCR gene usage was found to cluster with blood and lymph node memory CD4+ cells and with lymph node naive CD4+ cells.

Full-length variable regions came from constant-region reverse primers plus semi-nested Nested Universal Primer A PCR. TCRdb itself ran the 5' RACE reads through MiXCR, one entry per CDR3 protein. The data contain approximately 8,700 distinct CDR3 sequences, more than 15% of them singletons. The V and J ends lost 5 bases and 0 bases respectively, with 11 bases between them. The germline CDR1 and CDR2 sequences are PRHDT and FYEKMQ (reference sequence). The CDR3 extends over 14 amino acids. Specimen: memory CD4+ T cells sorted from blood. Subset noted: memory CD4+ T cells, CD4+CD45RO+CD25-. The chain recombines TRBV13 with TRBJ2-7, with D perhaps matching TRBD2 (6 bases). This sequence originates from a female donor with breast cancer. The CDR3 loop is CASSRGGNSYEQYF. DNA of the CDR3: TGTGCCAGCAGCCGGGGCGGGAACTCCTACGAGCAGTACTTC.